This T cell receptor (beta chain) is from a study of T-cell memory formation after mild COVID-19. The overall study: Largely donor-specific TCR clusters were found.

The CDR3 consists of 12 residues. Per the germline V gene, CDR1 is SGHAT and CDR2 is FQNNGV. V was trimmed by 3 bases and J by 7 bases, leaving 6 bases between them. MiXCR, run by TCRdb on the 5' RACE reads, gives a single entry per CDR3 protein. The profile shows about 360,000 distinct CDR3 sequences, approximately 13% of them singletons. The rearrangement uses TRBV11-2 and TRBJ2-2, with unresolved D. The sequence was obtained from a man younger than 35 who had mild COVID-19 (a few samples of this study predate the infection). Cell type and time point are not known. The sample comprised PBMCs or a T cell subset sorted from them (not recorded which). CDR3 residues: CASSFSRGELFF. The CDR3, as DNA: TGTGCCAGCAGCTTTTCCCGCGGGGAGCTGTTTTTT.